The 11 T cell receptor beta chains given below trace back to one sample, sequenced in a study of shared clonotypes between healthy human individuals. TCRdb keeps only in-frame clones here, not all; method: immunoSEQ multiplex PCR. The sample carries about 1 million clones, about 75% recorded once. Source material: memory CD4+ T cells sorted from blood. Subset indicated: CD45RA-negative fraction. The receptor source for this set is a man aged 18-30 years in good health.

This chain uses TRBV29-1 with TRBJ1-1, with TRBD1 matching over 8 bases. Germline V gives CDR1 SQVTM, CDR2 ANQGSEA. V lost 2 bases, J lost 7 bases, and 12 bases stayed unmatched. This CDR3 comprises 15 residues. The CDR3 spells CSVELVGQDHLEAFF. In DNA, the CDR3 is TGCAGCGTTGAATTGGTGGGACAGGACCATCTTGAAGCTTTCTTT.

As DNA, the CDR3 is TGCGCCAGCAGTCCTGCCGGGACTAGCGGGGGGGCAAGGGAGCAGTTCTTC. Translating gives CASSPAGTSGGAREQFF. The V gene is TRBV10-2, the J gene TRBJ2-1; 16 nucleotides match TRBD2. The CDR3 loop spans 17 amino acids. Per the germline V gene, CDR1 is WSHSY and CDR2 is SAAADI. J gave up 10 bases and V 5 bases, and 11 bases lay outside the gene matches.

The chain couples TRBV6-5 to TRBJ2-5; D is possibly TRBD1 or TRBD2 (5 bases each). Trimming shortened V by 0 bases and J by 9 bases, and 5 bases separated the two germline ends. CDR1 and CDR2 from the germline V gene are MNHEY and SVGAGI. This CDR3 has 11 residues. CDR3 bases: TGTGCCAGCAGTTACTCGGGGGCCCAGTACTTC. Its protein product is CASSYSGAQYF.

The chain links TRBV5-1 to TRBJ1-2, with 8 bases identical to TRBD1. V shed 5 bases, J shed 4 bases, and the junction held 7 bases outside the gene matches. The CDR3 totals 14 residues. The germline V gene encodes CDR1 SGHRS and CDR2 YFSETQ. The CDR3 DNA sequence: TGCGCCAGCAGACCGGGACAGGAACCCTATGGCTACACCTTC. Amino acid sequence: CASRPGQEPYGYTF.

This clone has a handful of counts. The gene calls are TRBV2 and TRBJ1-2; no clear D. Germline V CDR1 and CDR2: SNHLY, FYNNEI. The CDR3 spans 12 residues. Trimming cost V 1 base and J 5 bases, with 5 bases left between them. The CDR3 coding sequence is TGTGCCAGCAGTGAAGGGACTTATGGCTACACCTTC. This translates into CASSEGTYGYTF.

This clone was seen a handful of times. The gene calls are TRBV6-1 and TRBJ2-5; 12 nucleotides agree with TRBD2. V shed 5 bases, J shed 4 bases, and the junction held 5 bases outside the gene matches. The CDR3 covers 15 residues. Germline V gene lookup returns CDR1 MNHNS and CDR2 SASEGT. CDR3: CASSFLAGGRETQYF. CDR3 in DNA: TGTGCCAGCAGTTTCCTAGCGGGGGGGCGAGAGACCCAGTACTTC.

The rearrangement links TRBV30 to TRBJ2-7; TRBD2 matches 7 bases. Germline CDR1 GTSNPN, CDR2 SVGIG (reference sequence). The CDR3 spans 14 residues. V shed 1 base, J shed 4 bases, and the junction held 7 bases outside the gene matches. This CDR3 reads CAWSEPLAAYEQYF. The CDR3 nucleotides are TGTGCCTGGAGTGAACCTCTAGCGGCGTACGAGCAGTACTTC. The variable domain in full, completed from reference TRBV30 and TRBJ2-7, reads SQTIHQWPATLVQPVGSPLSLECTVEGTSNPNLYWYRQAAGRGLQLLFYSVGIGQISSEVPQNLSASRPQDRQFILSSKKLLLSDSGFYLCAWSEPLAAYEQYFGPGTRLTVT.

V and J are TRBV5-4 and TRBJ2-7; D gene ambiguous. CDR1 is SGHNT, CDR2 YYREEE, per germline (reference sequence). The CDR3 is 12 residues long. Trimming took 4 bases from V and 2 from J, leaving 7 bases between them. Here the CDR3 reads CASSPRPYEQYF. As DNA, the CDR3 is TGTGCCAGCAGCCCCCGCCCCTACGAGCAGTACTTC.

This rearrangement joins TRBV19 to TRBJ2-4, with D possibly TRBD1 on 6 matching bases. The CDR3 consists of 18 residues. Trimming removed 0 bases at V and 3 bases at J, with 18 bases between. Germline V gene lookup returns CDR1 LNHDA and CDR2 SQIVND (reference sequence). CDR3 sequence: CASSIDWGPAVGKNIQYF. CDR3 DNA: TGTGCCAGTAGTATAGATTGGGGGCCGGCCGTCGGCAAAAACATTCAGTACTTC.

In DNA form, the CDR3 reads TGTGCCAGCAGTGAAAGAGGGCAGCCCAATCAGCCCCAGCATTTT. Residues: CASSERGQPNQPQHF. The V gene is TRBV2, the J gene TRBJ1-5; the D is unclear. The germline CDR1 and CDR2 sequences are SNHLY and FYNNEI. There are 15 residues in the CDR3. V dropped 2 bases and J dropped 3 bases, with 11 bases sitting between them.

The genes are TRBV27 and TRBJ1-2; 9 nucleotides match TRBD1. The CDR3 is made up of 14 amino acids. From germline, CDR1 is MNHEY and CDR2 SMNVEV (reference sequence). J gave up 5 bases and V 6 bases, and 7 bases lay outside the gene matches. Here the CDR3 DNA reads TGTGCCAGCAGCTCTGGACAGGGGCTATATGGCTACACCTTC. Translating it yields CASSSGQGLYGYTF.